This TCR beta chain emerged from a study of blood T cell repertoires in COVID-19. For the study at large: The origin of the acute and convalescent COVID-19 samples was the United States, Italy and Spain. In each case, the material was cDNA or gDNA derived from T cells, B-cell-depleted T cells, or PBMCs.

The authors' processing: Researchers report that nucleated cell counts were estimated from reference gene primer amplification. TCRdb's copy holds only in-frame clones and misses some; the assay was immunoSEQ multiplex PCR. D and trimming come from the DNA, and the V and J calls and clone size come from that table. This sample has 50,000 or so clones, with approximately 80% found just once. The sample consisted of peripheral blood. The source is a human donor with active or convalescent COVID-19. The donor label of this sample is uncertain.

DNA for the CDR3: TGTGCCAGCAGCAAAGCGTCTCGAGGGCCAGACCTAGCCAAAAACATTCAGTACTTC. This gives the protein CASSKASRGPDLAKNIQYF. The chain is built from TRBV21-1 and TRBJ2-4; the listed D gene, TRBD2, was not tested against the DNA. TRBV21-1 is a pseudogene. This CDR3 is built from 19 residues.